This T cell receptor (beta chain) comes out of a study of long-term antiretroviral therapy in people with HIV. This was the immunoSEQ v3.0 assay at survey level. TCRdb keeps only in-frame clones here, not all; method: immunoSEQ multiplex PCR. Here the sample spans over 7,000 clones, more than 65% being singletons. Trimming took 6 bases from V and 4 from J; bases not matched to a gene: 5. Germline V lookup: CDR1 SQVTM, CDR2 ANQGSEA. The CDR3 covers 12 residues. As to this clone: Its antigen remains unidentified.

Study-wide results and limits: Post-ART samples showed increased diversity that remained below transplant donor control levels. Participants lacked recorded data on ART adherence, viral resistance or therapy changes.

The sequence was collected from a man aged 40-49 years with HIV. The gene calls are TRBV29-1 and TRBJ2-7; 8 positions match TRBD2. This specimen consisted of unsorted PBMCs, obtained 0.1 years after starting antiretroviral therapy. In nucleotides, the CDR3 is TGCAGCGTAGAGACTAGCGTATACGAGCAGTACTTC. Translated: CSVETSVYEQYF.